What follows are 12 T cell receptor beta chains derived from one specimen sequenced in a study of blood T cells in healthy people across ages. Combining a sample-barcoded 5' primer with a J-beta primer mix, a second PCR ran for roughly 6 to 11 cycles. TCRdb analysed the 5' RACE reads with MiXCR anew, one entry per CDR3 protein. Here the sample spans 1.5 million or so distinct CDR3 sequences, roughly 43% being singletons. Sample: blood. All receptors come from a woman younger than 35 in good health.

This chain uses TRBV27 with TRBJ2-7; the D gene is possibly TRBD1 (5 bases). The CDR3 sequence is 15 residues long. V lost 3 bases, J lost 0 bases, and 12 bases lay in between. The germline gives CDR1 MNHEY, CDR2 SMNVEV (reference sequence). This CDR3 is CASSFHGALSYEQYF. Here the CDR3 DNA reads TGTGCCAGCAGTTTTCATGGGGCCCTCTCCTACGAGCAGTACTTC.

This chain uses TRBV6-5 with TRBJ1-6; D perhaps matches TRBD1 (5 bases). V lost 0 bases to trimming and J lost 9 bases, with 15 bases between them. Germline V gene sequence: CDR1 MNHEY, CDR2 SVGAGI. The CDR3 spans 16 residues. In DNA form, the CDR3 reads TGTGCCAGCAGTTACTCGAATCAGGGTTCACGTTCACCCCTCCACTTT. Its protein is CASSYSNQGSRSPLHF.

The genes are TRBV7-8 and TRBJ2-7; a possible D gene is TRBD2 (5 bases). V lost 1 base and J 3 bases, leaving 19 bases between the germline ends. Per germline, CDR1 SGHVS and CDR2 FQNEAQ. The CDR3 length is 17 residues. As DNA, the CDR3 is TGTGCCAGCAGCTTAGAAGCGGCGACTTTGTACTTCTACGAGCAGTACTTC. It translates to CASSLEAATLYFYEQYF. The whole variable domain, remainder taken from reference TRBV7-8 and TRBJ2-7, is GAGVSQSPRYKVAKRGQDVALRCDPISGHVSLFWYQQALGQGPEFLTYFQNEAQLDKSGLPSDRFFAERPEGSVSTLKIQRTQQEDSAVYLCASSLEAATLYFYEQYFGPGTRLTVT.

This clonotype was counted ten times or more. This rearrangement joins TRBV12-3 or TRBV12-4 to TRBJ2-7; the D call may be TRBD1 or TRBD2 (5 bases each). V lost 1 base to trimming and J lost 4 bases, with 11 bases between them. The CDR3 totals 14 residues. The CDR3 reads CASSLGQGVYEQYF. The CDR3, as DNA: TGTGCCAGCAGTTTAGGGCAGGGAGTATACGAGCAGTACTTC.

This clonotype was seen once. The chain employs TRBV29-1 and TRBJ1-2; weak D call: TRBD1 (5 bases). Trimming took 5 bases from V and 2 from J, leaving 18 bases between them. Germline V gene data show CDR1 as SQVTM and CDR2 as ANQGSEA. The CDR3 is made up of 15 amino acids. CDR3 sequence: CSVLYPGVKNYGYTF. For the CDR3, the DNA is TGCAGCGTTCTTTATCCGGGGGTAAAGAACTATGGCTACACCTTC.

This clonotype was recorded at least ten times. V usage is TRBV9 and J usage is TRBJ2-1, with a tentative D call TRBD2 (6 bases). V gave up 0 bases and J gave up 3 bases, with 10 bases separating them. The CDR3 is made up of 15 amino acids. Germline CDR1 is SGDLS and CDR2 is YYNGEE. As DNA, the CDR3 is TGTGCCAGCAGCGTAGTTGGCGGGATCTACAATGAGCAGTTCTTC. This sequence encodes CASSVVGGIYNEQFF.

The V and J genes are TRBV4-3 and TRBJ1-2; tentative D call: TRBD1 (6 bases). Trimming cost V 0 bases and J 5 bases, with 10 bases left between them. The CDR3 extends over 14 amino acids. The germline V gene encodes CDR1 LGHNA and CDR2 YSLEER. The CDR3, as DNA: TGCGCCAGCAGCCAAGATGTCAGGGGATATGGCTACACCTTC. Translating it yields CASSQDVRGYGYTF.

The V and J genes are TRBV20-1 and TRBJ2-7; D remains unclear. CDR3 size: 12 residues. Germline V gene lookup returns CDR1 DFQATT and CDR2 SNEGSKA (reference sequence). Trimming shortened V by 4 bases and J by 2 bases, and 9 bases separated the two germline ends. The CDR3 protein is CSATDGAYEQYF. CDR3 in DNA: TGCAGTGCTACTGACGGTGCCTACGAGCAGTACTTC.

This chain connects TRBV7-2 to TRBJ1-6, with D hard to call. The CDR3 runs 17 residues. Germline-derived CDR1 and CDR2 are SGHTA and FQGNSA. Trimming took 0 bases from V and 1 from J, leaving 10 bases between them. CDR3 in DNA: TGTGCCAGCAGCTTAGCGATAACATGGTCCTATAATTCACCCCTCCACTTT. Translating gives CASSLAITWSYNSPLHF.

This chain uses TRBV27 with TRBJ1-2, with D hard to call. This CDR3 has 14 residues. CDR1 MNHEY and CDR2 SMNVEV come from the germline V gene (reference sequence). V shed 5 bases and J shed 1 base, with 11 bases lying between them. CDR3 in DNA: TGTGCCAGCAGTCCTCTCCCCCTTAACTATGGCTACACCTTC. Translated, it gives CASSPLPLNYGYTF.

Note on this clonotype: A much larger clone differs from this one at a single base, so this may be a read error. The chain carries TRBV7-2 and TRBJ2-3, with TRBD1 as a possible D gene (5 bases). The CDR3 contains 13 residues. Germline V gene lookup returns CDR1 SGHTA and CDR2 FQGNSA. This CDR3 reads CASSFRGTDTRYF. CDR3 nucleotide sequence: TGTGCCAGCAGCTTTAGGGGCACAGATACGCGGTATTTT.

This clonotype was seen only a few times. This chain connects TRBV7-2 to TRBJ2-3; TRBD1 might be the D (6 bases). Germline assignment: CDR1 SGHTA and CDR2 FQGNSA. This CDR3 region has 16 residues. With 0 bases removed from V and 3 bases from J, the gap between germline ends came to 13 bases. CDR3 nucleotides: TGTGCCAGCAGCTTAGCGATACAGGGCCGGACAGATACGCAGTATTTT. Translation gives CASSLAIQGRTDTQYF.